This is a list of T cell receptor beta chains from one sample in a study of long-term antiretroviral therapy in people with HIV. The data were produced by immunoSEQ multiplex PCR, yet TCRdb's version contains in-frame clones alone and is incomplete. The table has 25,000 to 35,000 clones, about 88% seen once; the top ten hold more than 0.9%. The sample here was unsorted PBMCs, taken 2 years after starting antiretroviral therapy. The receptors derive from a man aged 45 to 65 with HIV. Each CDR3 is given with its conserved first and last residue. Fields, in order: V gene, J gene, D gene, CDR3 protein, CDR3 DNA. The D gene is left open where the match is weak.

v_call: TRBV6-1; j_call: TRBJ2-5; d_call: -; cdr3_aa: CASSEEGPQETQYF; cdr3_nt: TGTGCCAGCAGTGAGGAAGGGCCCCAAGAGACCCAGTACTTC
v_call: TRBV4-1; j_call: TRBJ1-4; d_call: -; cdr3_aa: CASSQDFQGGEKLFF; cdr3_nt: TGCGCCAGCAGCCAAGATTTCCAGGGAGGTGAAAAACTGTTTTTT
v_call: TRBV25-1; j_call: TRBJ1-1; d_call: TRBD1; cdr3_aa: CASSDLSVDRRGNTEAFF; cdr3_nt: TGTGCCAGCAGTGATCTCTCCGTGGACAGGAGGGGAAACACTGAAGCTTTCTTT
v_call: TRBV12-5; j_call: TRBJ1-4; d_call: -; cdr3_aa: CASGLDLGGRAEKLFF; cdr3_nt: TGTGCTAGTGGTTTGGACCTCGGTGGGAGGGCCGAAAAACTGTTTTTT
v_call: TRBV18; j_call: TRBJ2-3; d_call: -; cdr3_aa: CASSPTRFEGQAEDTQYF; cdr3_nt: TGTGCCAGCTCACCCACTCGTTTTGAGGGCCAGGCCGAAGATACGCAGTATTTT
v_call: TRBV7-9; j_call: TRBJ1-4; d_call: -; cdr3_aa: CASSRTTNEKLFF; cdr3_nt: TGTGCCAGCAGTAGGACAACTAATGAAAAACTGTTTTTT
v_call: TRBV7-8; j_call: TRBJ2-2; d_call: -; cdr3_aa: CASSLLNTGELFF; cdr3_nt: TGTGCCAGCAGTCTTCTGAACACCGGGGAGCTGTTTTTT
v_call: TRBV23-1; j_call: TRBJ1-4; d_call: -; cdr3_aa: CASPLEGGKLFF; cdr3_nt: TGCGCCAGCCCCTTGGAAGGCGGAAAACTGTTTTTT
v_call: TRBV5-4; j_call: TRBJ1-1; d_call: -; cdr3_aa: CASSLPLNTEAFF; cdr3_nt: TGTGCCAGCAGCTTGCCCCTGAACACTGAAGCTTTCTTT
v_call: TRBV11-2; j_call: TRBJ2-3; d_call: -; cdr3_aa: CASSSETESDTQYF; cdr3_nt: TGTGCCAGCAGCTCCGAGACAGAGTCCGATACGCAGTATTTT
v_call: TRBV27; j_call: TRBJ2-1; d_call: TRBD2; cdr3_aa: CASSPPRGSGSLNEQFF; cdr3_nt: TGTGCCAGCAGTCCACCCCGGGGTAGCGGGAGTCTCAATGAGCAGTTCTTC
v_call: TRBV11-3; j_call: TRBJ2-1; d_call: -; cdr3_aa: CASRPPQGRGRRGGNEQFF; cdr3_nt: TGTGCCAGCAGACCCCCACAAGGGAGGGGGCGCCGGGGGGGGAATGAGCAGTTCTTC
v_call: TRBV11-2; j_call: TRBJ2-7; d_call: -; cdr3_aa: CASRPWKASSYEQYF; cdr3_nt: TGTGCCAGCAGGCCTTGGAAAGCCAGCTCCTACGAGCAGTACTTC
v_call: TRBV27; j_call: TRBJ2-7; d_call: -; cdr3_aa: CASSLLWSSYEQYF; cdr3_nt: TGTGCCAGCAGTCTCTTGTGGTCTTCCTACGAGCAGTACTTC
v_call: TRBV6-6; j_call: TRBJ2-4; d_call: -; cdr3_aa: CASTPPTDAKNIQYF; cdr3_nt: TGTGCCAGCACCCCGCCCACAGATGCCAAAAACATTCAGTACTTC
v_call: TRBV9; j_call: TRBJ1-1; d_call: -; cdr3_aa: CASSPLERNTEAFF; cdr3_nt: TGTGCCAGCAGTCCCCTCGAGAGGAACACTGAAGCTTTCTTT
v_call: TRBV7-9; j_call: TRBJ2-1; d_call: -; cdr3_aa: CASTQGLADRNEQFF; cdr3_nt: TGTGCCAGCACCCAGGGGCTAGCGGACCGCAATGAGCAGTTCTTC
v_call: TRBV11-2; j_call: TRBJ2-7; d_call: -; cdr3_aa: CASSFGGRYEQYF; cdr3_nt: TGTGCCAGCAGCTTCGGGGGTCGCTACGAGCAGTACTTC